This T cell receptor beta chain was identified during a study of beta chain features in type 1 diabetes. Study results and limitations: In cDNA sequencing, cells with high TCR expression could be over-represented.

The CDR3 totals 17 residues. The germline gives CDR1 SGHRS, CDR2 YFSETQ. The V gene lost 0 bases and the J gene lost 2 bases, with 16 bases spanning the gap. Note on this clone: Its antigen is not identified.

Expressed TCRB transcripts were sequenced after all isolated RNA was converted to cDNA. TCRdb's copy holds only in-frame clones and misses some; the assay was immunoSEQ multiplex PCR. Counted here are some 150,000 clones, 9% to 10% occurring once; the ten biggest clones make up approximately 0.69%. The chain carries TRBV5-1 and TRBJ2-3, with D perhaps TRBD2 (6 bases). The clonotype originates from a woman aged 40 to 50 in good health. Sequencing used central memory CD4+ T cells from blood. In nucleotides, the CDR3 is TGCGCCAGCAGCTTGGGCCGGGGGTCGACGCACACAGATACGCAGTATTTT. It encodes CASSLGRGSTHTDTQYF.